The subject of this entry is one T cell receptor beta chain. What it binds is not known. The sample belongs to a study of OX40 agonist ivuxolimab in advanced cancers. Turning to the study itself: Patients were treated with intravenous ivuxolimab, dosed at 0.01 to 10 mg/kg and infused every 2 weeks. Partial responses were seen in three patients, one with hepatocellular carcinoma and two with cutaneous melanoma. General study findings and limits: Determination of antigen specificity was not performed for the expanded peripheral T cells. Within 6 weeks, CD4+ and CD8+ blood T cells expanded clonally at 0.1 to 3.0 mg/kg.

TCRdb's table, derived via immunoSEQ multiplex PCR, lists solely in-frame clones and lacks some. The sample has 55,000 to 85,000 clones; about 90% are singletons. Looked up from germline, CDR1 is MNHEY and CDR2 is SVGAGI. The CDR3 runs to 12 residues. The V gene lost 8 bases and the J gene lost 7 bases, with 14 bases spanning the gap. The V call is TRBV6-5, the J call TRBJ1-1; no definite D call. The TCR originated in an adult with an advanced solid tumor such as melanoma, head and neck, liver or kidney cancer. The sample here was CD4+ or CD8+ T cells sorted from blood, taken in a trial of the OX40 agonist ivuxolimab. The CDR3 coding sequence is TGTGCCAGCGGCCCAGGTGGGATTGAAGCTTTCTTT. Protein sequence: CASGPGGIEAFF.